These 5 T cell receptor beta chains were sequenced from one sample in a study of metastatic and nonmetastatic thyroid tumors. All patients were treatment-naive before thyroid surgery. TCRdb reanalyzed the PCR reads with MiXCR. The data contain under 95,000 clones, 12% of them singletons. The specimen was blood. Every receptor here comes from a female donor with papillary thyroid cancer or a benign thyroid nodule (not recorded which). Some clones in this sample may be carry-over from other donors' samples.

The sample holds many counts of this clone. The V call is TRBV5-1, the J call TRBJ2-1, with no clear D. The germline CDR1 and CDR2 sequences are SGHRS and YFSETQ. The CDR3 totals 16 residues. V lost 0 bases to trimming and J lost 6 bases, with 16 bases between them. CDR3 residues: CASSLALGDPLNEQFF. The CDR3 DNA reads TGCGCCAGCAGCTTGGCACTCGGCGACCCCCTCAATGAGCAGTTCTTC.

At least ten counts were recorded for this clone. One base away lies a much larger clone, so this may be a sequencing read error. J is TRBJ2-7 and V is TRBV4-3; TRBD1 matches at 7 bases. The CDR3 covers 14 residues. Germline V CDR1 and CDR2: LGHNA, YSLEER. The CDR3: CASSPDRSNYERYF. As DNA, the CDR3 is TGCGCCAGCAGCCCGGACAGGTCCAACTACGAGCGGTACTTC.

This clone was picked up many times. The chain combines TRBV5-1 with TRBJ2-1; D could derive from TRBD1 or TRBD2 (7 bases each). The V gene lost 6 bases and the J gene lost 6 bases, with 19 bases spanning the gap. In germline, CDR1 is SGHRS, CDR2 YFSETQ. The CDR3 runs 15 residues. The CDR3 sequence: CASTSQGGLANEQFF. The DNA for the CDR3 is TGCGCCAGCACTTCCCAGGGGGGGTTAGCCAATGAGCAGTTCTTC.

The table lists this clone with many counts. The genes are TRBV18 and TRBJ2-7; 7 positions match TRBD2. Germline V CDR1 and CDR2: KGHSH, LQKENI. The trim removed 0 bases at V and 4 bases at J, leaving 9 bases unmatched. The CDR3 spans 16 residues. For the CDR3, the DNA is TGTGCCAGCTCACCACCTCGGGAGGCGTTAAGGTACGAGCAGTACTTC. It codes for CASSPPREALRYEQYF.

This clone was found a few times. This sequence joins TRBV2 and TRBJ2-7; D may be TRBD2 (5 bases). Trimming stripped 7 bases from V and 2 bases from J, with 9 bases between. This CDR3 region has 12 residues. From germline, CDR1 is SNHLY and CDR2 FYNNEI. CDR3: CASNERAYEQYF. In nucleotides, the CDR3 is TGTGCCAGCAACGAGAGGGCCTACGAGCAGTACTTC.